A single sample is the source of the 4 T cell receptor beta chains below, sequenced in a study of T cells in Graves' hyperthyroidism and ophthalmopathy. The CDR3 regions of TCR beta were amplified from RNA transcripts. The HTBI primer set served for first-round RT-PCR of the TCR CDR3. TCRdb reprocessed the multiplex PCR reads via MiXCR and lists one record per CDR3 protein. The sample consists of some 350,000 distinct CDR3 sequences, about 16% of them appearing once. The sample comprised blood. The receptors shown here come from a woman in her sixties or seventies with Graves' ophthalmopathy.

The V gene is TRBV19, the J gene TRBJ2-7; no clear D gene. The CDR3 extends over 12 amino acids. Germline V lookup: CDR1 LNHDA, CDR2 SQIVND (reference sequence). Deletions cut 7 bases from V and 4 bases from J, with 11 bases between. The CDR3 nucleotides are TGTGCCAGTATTTGGAGCAAGTACGAGCAGTACTTC. Amino acids: CASIWSKYEQYF.

The chain carries TRBV6-9 and TRBJ1-6, with D unresolved. Trimming shortened V by 3 bases and J by 9 bases, and 18 bases separated the two germline ends. CDR3 length: 16 residues. Germline V gene data show CDR1 as MNHGY and CDR2 as SVAAGI. For the CDR3, the DNA is TGTGCCAGCAGTTACCATAAGGCTACGGCCGGTTCACCCCTCCACTTT. It codes for CASSYHKATAGSPLHF.

This chain connects TRBV28 to TRBJ1-4; D unresolved. CDR1 is MDHEN, CDR2 SYDVKM, per germline. The germline V and J ends were trimmed by 8 bases and 2 bases, with 12 bases remaining between them. The CDR3 loop spans 14 amino acids. Here the CDR3 reads CASGDSATNEKLFF. The CDR3 DNA follows: TGTGCCAGCGGCGACTCCGCGACTAATGAAAAACTGTTTTTT.

This clonotype came up many times. The chain employs TRBV7-2 and TRBJ2-7; 8 nucleotides agree with TRBD2. Germline assignment: CDR1 SGHTA and CDR2 FQGNSA. Trimming cost V 4 bases and J 6 bases; bases outside gene matches: 8. The CDR3 is made up of 14 amino acids. For the CDR3, the DNA is TGTGCCAGCAGCTCGACTAGCAGCGGGGGCGAGCAGTACTTC. Translated, it gives CASSSTSSGGEQYF.